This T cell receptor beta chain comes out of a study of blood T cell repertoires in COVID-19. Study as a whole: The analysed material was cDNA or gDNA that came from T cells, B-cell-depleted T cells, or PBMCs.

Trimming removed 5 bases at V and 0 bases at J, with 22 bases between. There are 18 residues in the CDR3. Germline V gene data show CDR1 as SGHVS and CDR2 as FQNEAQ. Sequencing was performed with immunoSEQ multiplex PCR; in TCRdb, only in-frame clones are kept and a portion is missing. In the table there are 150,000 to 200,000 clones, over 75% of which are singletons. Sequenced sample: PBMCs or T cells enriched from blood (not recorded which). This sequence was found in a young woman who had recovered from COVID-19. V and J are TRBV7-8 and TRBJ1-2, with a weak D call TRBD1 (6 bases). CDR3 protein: CASSPIGSGDATNYGYTF. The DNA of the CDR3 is TGTGCCAGCAGCCCGATCGGTTCAGGGGACGCCACTAACTATGGCTACACCTTC.